This T cell receptor beta chain is from a study of T cell changes during pregnancy in multiple sclerosis. Data came from immunoSEQ multiplex PCR; TCRdb stores just in-frame clones and leaves some out. The table shows roughly 40,000 clones, with about nine tenths occurring only once. V was pared by 2 bases and J by 8 bases, with 8 bases of the junction left unmatched. Per germline, CDR1 SEHNR and CDR2 FQNEAQ (reference sequence). The CDR3 runs 15 residues. The material was CD4+ T cells from peripheral blood mononuclear cells, obtained in the first trimester of pregnancy. The TCR comes from a female donor in good health, enrolled as a control in a pregnancy study. The rearrangement uses TRBV7-9 and TRBJ1-2, with TRBD1 matching 10 bases. The CDR3 DNA reads as TGTGCCAGCAGCTTATTCCATGGGACAGGGGAAGGCTACACCTTC. Amino acid sequence: CASSLFHGTGEGYTF.